The present T cell receptor (beta chain) was sequenced within a study of response to subunit inactivated influenza vaccine. General study results and limits: Authors suggested each seasonal flu vaccination may recruit only limited numbers of new T cells.

TCRdb called the RT-PCR reads again in MiXCR, with one record for every CDR3 protein. The sample lists over 750,000 distinct CDR3 sequences; approximately 22% were seen once. The CDR3 is made up of 14 amino acids. The V end was cut by 3 bases, the J end by 1 base, with 12 bases between. The germline V gene has CDR1 DFQATT and CDR2 SNEGSKA (reference sequence). A word on this clonotype: Antigen specificity is unknown.

V is TRBV20-1 and J is TRBJ2-5; the D gene is possibly TRBD1 (5 bases). The source of this sequence is a man between 45 and 60 years old who received an inactivated influenza vaccine. Here the sequenced sample was PBMCs from blood, taken roughly 5 days after vaccination. The CDR3 DNA reads as TGCAGTGCTAGGGACCCCCAGGGCCAAGAGACCCAGTACTTC. Translation gives CSARDPQGQETQYF.